A single sample is the source of the 16 T cell receptor beta chains below, sequenced in a study of blood T cell repertoires in COVID-19. Profiled with immunoSEQ multiplex PCR; TCRdb holds only in-frame clones, not every one. The top ten hold 3% to 4% of the sample, which has approximately 260,000 clones, around four fifths seen once. Sequencing was carried out using peripheral blood. These receptors came from a woman aged 40 to 49 with active or convalescent COVID-19.

The CDR3 coding sequence is TGTGCCAGCAAATCGGGGATGGGCACTGAAGCTTTCTTT. Protein: CASKSGMGTEAFF. J is TRBJ1-1 and V is TRBV5-4; D is undetermined. V lost 6 bases and J 4 bases, leaving 13 bases between the germline ends. The CDR3 contains 13 residues. The germline V gene has CDR1 SGHNT and CDR2 YYREEE (reference sequence).

The chain uses TRBV2 and TRBJ1-4; the D is unclear. Looked up from germline, CDR1 is SNHLY and CDR2 is FYNNEI. The CDR3 is 14 amino acids. V shed 6 bases and J shed 1 base, with 9 bases lying between them. CDR3 loop: CASSFQETNEKLFF. CDR3 in DNA: TGTGCCAGCAGCTTTCAGGAAACTAATGAAAAACTGTTTTTT. The full variable domain, completed using reference TRBV2 and TRBJ1-4, is EPEVTQTPSHQVTQMGQEVILRCVPISNHLYFYWYRQILGQKVEFLVSFYNNEISEKSEIFDDQFSVERPDGSNFTLKIRSTKLEDSAMYFCASSFQETNEKLFFGSGTQLSVL.

J is TRBJ2-3 and V is TRBV12-3 or TRBV12-4; maybe TRBD2 (6 bases). The V end lost 3 bases, the J end lost 9 bases, and 7 bases lay between the germline ends. The CDR3 contains 11 residues. The CDR3 bases are TGTGCCAGCAGTTTGGAGGGAACGCAGTATTTT. Protein product: CASSLEGTQYF.

CDR3 DNA: TGTGCCAGCAGCTTATCCAGCGGGGGGTCTTACAATGAGCAGTTCTTC. Translated, it gives CASSLSSGGSYNEQFF. V usage is TRBV7-6 and J usage is TRBJ2-1, with TRBD2 identical over 9 bases. The CDR3 contains 16 residues. The germline V gene has CDR1 SGHVS and CDR2 FNYEAQ. V was pared by 2 bases and J by 4 bases, with 6 bases of the junction left unmatched.

The J gene is TRBJ1-6, the V gene TRBV19; D might be TRBD1 (5 bases). V was pared by 7 bases and J by 9 bases, with 22 bases between. This CDR3 has 16 residues. Looked up from germline, CDR1 is LNHDA and CDR2 is SQIVND (reference sequence). The CDR3 bases are TGTGCCAGTACGCGGGGTTCGACAGAGATGTCTTCACCCCTCCACTTT. This gives the protein CASTRGSTEMSSPLHF.

This clone has only a few counts. The genes are TRBV2 and TRBJ1-5; tentative D call: TRBD1 (6 bases). The V and J ends lost 6 bases and 4 bases respectively, with 16 bases between them. The germline V gene encodes CDR1 SNHLY and CDR2 FYNNEI. This CDR3 is built from 15 residues. Here the CDR3 DNA reads TGTGCCAGCAGGTCGCCCGGGACACAAAATCAGCCCCAGCATTTT. This codes for CASRSPGTQNQPQHF.

V usage is TRBV14 and J usage is TRBJ1-2, with 9 bases fitting TRBD1. The CDR3 has 17 amino acids. Germline lookup yields CDR1 SGHDN and CDR2 FVKESK. The J segment lost 6 bases and the V segment lost 4 bases, leaving 15 bases of the junction unmatched. The CDR3 DNA reads TGTGCCAGCAGCCCCGGGACAGGGAGTGGGGAGAGGCATGGCTACACCTTC. As protein: CASSPGTGSGERHGYTF. Using reference TRBV14 and TRBJ1-2 for the parts outside the CDR3, the full variable domain is EAGVTQFPSHSVIEKGQTVTLRCDPISGHDNLYWYRRVMGKEIKFLLHFVKESKQDESGMPNNRFLAERTGGTYSTLKVQPAELEDSGVYFCASSPGTGSGERHGYTFGSGTRLTVV.

The gene calls are TRBV15 and TRBJ1-2; a weak D match, TRBD1 (6 bases). This CDR3 is built from 15 residues. Germline V gene data show CDR1 as LNHNV and CDR2 as YYDKDF (reference sequence). V was clipped by 0 bases and J by 4 bases, with 12 bases between them. CDR3 loop: CATSRDSQGSYGYTF. Here the CDR3 DNA reads TGTGCCACCAGCAGAGATTCGCAGGGGTCCTATGGCTACACCTTC.

The chain has TRBV5-4 and TRBJ1-2, with D perhaps matching TRBD1 (6 bases). V was shortened by 4 bases and J by 8 bases, with 21 bases between the two germline ends. This CDR3 is 15 amino acids long. Germline CDR1 is SGHNT and CDR2 is YYREEE (reference sequence). The CDR3 protein is CASSADSQTFWGYTF. The CDR3, as DNA: TGTGCCAGCAGCGCGGACAGCCAGACGTTCTGGGGCTACACCTTC.

This clone occurred a few times. This CDR3 reads CASSPTGLAGGSSTDTQYF. The DNA for the CDR3 is TGCGCCAGCAGCCCCACTGGACTAGCGGGGGGCTCTAGCACAGATACGCAGTATTTT. The V call is TRBV4-1, the J call TRBJ2-3; TRBD2 matches 14 bases. The ends lost 4 bases at V and 0 bases at J; junction bases unmatched: 9. The CDR3 is 19 residues long. CDR1 MGHRA and CDR2 YSYEKL come from the germline V gene.

This clone was observed a few times. V usage is TRBV28 and J usage is TRBJ2-3, with TRBD2 matching 14 bases. The germline V gene has CDR1 MDHEN and CDR2 SYDVKM. The CDR3 extends over 18 amino acids. The junction had 6 bases not matched to a gene; V was cut back by 1 base and J by 3 bases. The DNA for the CDR3 is TGTGCCAGCAGTTTATCTCGGACTAGCGGGGGGAGGACAGATACGCAGTATTTT. Protein sequence: CASSLSRTSGGRTDTQYF.

The chain carries TRBV4-1 and TRBJ1-2; D is unclear. Trimming removed 4 bases at V and 2 bases at J, with 17 bases between. The CDR3 covers 16 residues. In germline, CDR1 is MGHRA, CDR2 YSYEKL. The CDR3: CASSPEANRPNYGYTF. CDR3 bases: TGCGCCAGCAGCCCCGAGGCCAACCGACCGAACTATGGCTACACCTTC.

CDR3 nucleotides: TGTGCCAGCAGCGTAGCTGGAGCGAACACCGGGGAGCTGTTTTTT. It specifies CASSVAGANTGELFF. The rearrangement uses TRBV9 and TRBJ2-2; D remains ambiguous. V was pared by 0 bases and J by 0 bases, with 6 bases between. This CDR3 is 15 amino acids long. Germline assignment: CDR1 SGDLS and CDR2 YYNGEE.

The chain joins TRBV13 to TRBJ1-1; D is uncertain. CDR1 is PRHDT, CDR2 FYEKMQ, per germline (reference sequence). The CDR3 is 14 amino acids. The V end was cut by 5 bases, the J end by 5 bases, with 15 bases between. DNA for the CDR3: TGTGCCAGCAGCCTCGCGGTGCCTAAAACTGAAGCTTTCTTT. Translated: CASSLAVPKTEAFF.

The chain joins TRBV24-1 to TRBJ2-5, with 8 bases matching TRBD2. Germline assignment: CDR1 KGHDR and CDR2 SFDVKD. Unmatched junction bases numbered 5, after V lost 1 base and J lost 5 bases. CDR3 size: 15 residues. CDR3 in DNA: TGTGCCACCAGTGATTTCGGGGGGGGGCTTGAGACCCAGTACTTC. Its protein is CATSDFGGGLETQYF.

V usage is TRBV5-1 and J usage is TRBJ1-5, with 8 bases lining up with TRBD1. After removal of 0 bases from V and 0 bases from J, the junction contained 11 bases not matched to a gene. The CDR3 is 19 residues long. CDR1 and CDR2 (germline): SGHRS, YFSETQ. CDR3 sequence: CASSLARDRLIYSNQPQHF. The CDR3 nucleotides are TGCGCCAGCAGCTTGGCAAGGGACAGGTTGATATATAGCAATCAGCCCCAGCATTTT.